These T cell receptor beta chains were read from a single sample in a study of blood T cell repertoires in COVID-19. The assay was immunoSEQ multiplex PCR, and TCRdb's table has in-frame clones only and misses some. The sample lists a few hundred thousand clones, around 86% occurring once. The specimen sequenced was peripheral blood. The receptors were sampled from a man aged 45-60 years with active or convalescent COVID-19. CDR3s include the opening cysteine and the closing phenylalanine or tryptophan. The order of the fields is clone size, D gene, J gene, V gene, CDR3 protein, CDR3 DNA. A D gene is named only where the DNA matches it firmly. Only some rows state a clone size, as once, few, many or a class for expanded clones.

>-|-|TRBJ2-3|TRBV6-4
CASETDTQYF
TGTGCCAGCGAGACAGATACGCAGTATTTT
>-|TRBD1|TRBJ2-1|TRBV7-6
CASRPQGADSYNEQFF
TGTGCCAGCAGGCCCCAGGGGGCCGATTCTTACAATGAGCAGTTCTTC
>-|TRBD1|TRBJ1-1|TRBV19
CASSRGTGDATEAFF
TGTGCCAGTAGCCGGGGGACAGGGGACGCCACTGAAGCTTTCTTT
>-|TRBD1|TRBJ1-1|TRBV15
CATSKSGTAMNTEAFF
TGTGCCACCAGCAAATCCGGGACAGCCATGAACACTGAAGCTTTCTTT
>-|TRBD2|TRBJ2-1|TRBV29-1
CSVGSGGTLTQFF
TGCAGCGTTGGCAGCGGGGGGACCCTAACCCAGTTCTTC
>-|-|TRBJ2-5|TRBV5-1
CASSLGQAQETQYF
TGCGCCAGCAGCTTGGGACAGGCCCAAGAGACCCAGTACTTC
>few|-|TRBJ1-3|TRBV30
CAWSLEALSGNTIYF
TGTGCCTGGAGCCTAGAGGCACTCTCTGGAAACACCATATATTTT
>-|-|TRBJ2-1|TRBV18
CASSLSGGRISYNEQFF
TGTGCCAGCTCTCTTTCAGGGGGGAGGATTTCCTACAATGAGCAGTTCTTC
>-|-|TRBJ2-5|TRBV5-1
CASSLTGVETQYF
TGCGCCAGCAGCTTAACAGGTGTGGAGACCCAGTACTTC
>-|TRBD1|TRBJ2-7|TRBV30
CAWSTIYRGAYEQYF
TGTGCCTGGAGTACCATATACAGGGGTGCCTACGAGCAGTACTTC
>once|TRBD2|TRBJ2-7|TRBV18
CASSKVASGGPLSGRPSYEQYF
TGTGCCAGCTCAAAGGTGGCCTCGGGAGGGCCCCTTAGCGGGAGACCTTCCTACGAGCAGTACTTC
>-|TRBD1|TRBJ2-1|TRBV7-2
CASSLARTGNNEQFF
TGTGCCAGCAGCTTAGCTCGGACAGGGAACAATGAGCAGTTCTTC
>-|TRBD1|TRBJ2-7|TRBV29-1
CSVGDRENEQYF
TGCAGCGTAGGGGACAGGGAGAACGAGCAGTACTTC
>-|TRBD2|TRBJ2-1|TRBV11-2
CASSLRREGGEQFF
TGTGCCAGCAGCTTAAGGCGGGAGGGAGGTGAGCAGTTCTTC
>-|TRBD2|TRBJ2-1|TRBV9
CASSVGASGSENEQFF
TGTGCCAGCAGCGTAGGGGCTAGCGGGAGCGAAAATGAGCAGTTCTTC
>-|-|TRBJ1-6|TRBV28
CASSLDSSDSPLHF
TGTGCCAGCAGTTTAGACAGTTCGGATTCACCCCTCCACTTT
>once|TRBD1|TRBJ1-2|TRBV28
CASTLDRDRGYTF
TGTGCCAGCACCTTGGACAGGGATCGTGGCTACACCTTC
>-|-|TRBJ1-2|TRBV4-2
CASSPHPGRGVRVTEANYGYTF
TGTGCCAGCAGCCCCCACCCTGGGCGGGGAGTAAGAGTAACAGAAGCTAACTATGGCTACACCTTC
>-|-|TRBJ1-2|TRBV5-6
CASSLNRYGYTF
TGTGCCAGCAGCTTAAACCGGTATGGCTACACCTTC
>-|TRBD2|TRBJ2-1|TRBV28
CASSLAASGGFYNEQFF
TGTGCCAGCAGTTTAGCGGCTAGCGGGGGCTTTTACAATGAGCAGTTCTTC
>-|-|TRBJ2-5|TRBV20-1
CSASESAWQETQYF
TGCAGTGCTAGTGAGTCAGCGTGGCAAGAGACCCAGTACTTC
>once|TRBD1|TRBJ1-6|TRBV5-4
CASSETGAGWNSPLHF
TGTGCCAGCAGCGAAACAGGGGCAGGATGGAATTCACCCCTCCACTTT
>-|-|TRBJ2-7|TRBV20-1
CSASGRGGTYEQYF
TGCAGTGCTAGTGGAAGGGGTGGGACCTACGAGCAGTACTTC
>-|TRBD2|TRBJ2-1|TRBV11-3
CASSSTGTSGGEQFF
TGTGCCAGCAGCTCCACCGGGACTAGCGGAGGTGAGCAGTTCTTC
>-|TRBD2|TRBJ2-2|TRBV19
CASQLTSGRAGELFF
TGTGCCAGTCAACTGACTAGCGGGAGGGCCGGGGAGCTGTTTTTT
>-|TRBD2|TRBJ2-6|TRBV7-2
CASSLIGGASSGANVLTF
TGTGCCAGCAGCTTAATCGGGGGGGCCAGCTCTGGGGCCAACGTCCTGACTTTC
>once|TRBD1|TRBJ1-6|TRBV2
CASSPRDSDHSPLHF
TGTGCCAGCAGCCCCAGGGACAGTGATCATTCACCCCTCCACTTT
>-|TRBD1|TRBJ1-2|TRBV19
CASSLRRGRGYTF
TGTGCCAGTAGCCTAAGGAGGGGGCGAGGCTACACCTTC
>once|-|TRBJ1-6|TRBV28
CASSLPGSSPLHF
TGTGCCAGCAGTTTACCCGGGTCTTCACCCCTCCACTTT
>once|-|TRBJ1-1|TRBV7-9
CASSRGMNTEAFF
TGTGCCAGCAGCCGCGGCATGAACACTGAAGCTTTCTTT
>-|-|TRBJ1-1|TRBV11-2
CASSLLSRRGTEAFF
TGTGCCAGCAGCTTACTTTCTCGAAGGGGCACTGAAGCTTTCTTT
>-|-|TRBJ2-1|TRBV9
CASSVGTGTTYNEQFF
TGTGCCAGCAGCGTAGGGACAGGGACTACCTACAATGAGCAGTTCTTC